This record concerns one T cell receptor beta chain sequence. The source of the sample is a study of shared clonotypes between healthy human individuals. The V end lost 6 bases, the J end lost 4 bases, and 12 bases lay between the germline ends. This CDR3 region has 13 residues. Germline V CDR1 and CDR2: MGHDK, SYGVNS. Sorted-subset replicate PCR reactions contained 150 to 200 ng DNA, corresponding to 29,000 or so T cell genomes. TCRdb's copy holds only in-frame clones and misses some; the assay was immunoSEQ multiplex PCR. The repertoire holds roughly 2,000,000 clones, with approximately 94% as singletons. CD45RO negativity and positive selection for CCR7 defined naive CD8 cells, a population that excluded terminally differentiated effector memory CD45RA+ cells.

The clonotype was recovered from a man between 18 and 35 years old in good health. Sequencing used naive CD8+ T cells sorted from blood. The gene calls are TRBV25-1 and TRBJ1-1; D call uncertain. CDR3 residues: CASSLNAGTEAFF. CDR3 bases: TGTGCCAGCAGCCTAAACGCTGGCACTGAAGCTTTCTTT. Looking up the rest from reference TRBV25-1 and TRBJ1-1 gives the full variable domain: EADIYQTPRYLVIGTGKKITLECSQTMGHDKMYWYQQDPGMELHLIHYSYGVNSTEKGDLSSESTVSRIRTEHFPLTLESARPSHTSQYLCASSLNAGTEAFFGQGTRLTVV.